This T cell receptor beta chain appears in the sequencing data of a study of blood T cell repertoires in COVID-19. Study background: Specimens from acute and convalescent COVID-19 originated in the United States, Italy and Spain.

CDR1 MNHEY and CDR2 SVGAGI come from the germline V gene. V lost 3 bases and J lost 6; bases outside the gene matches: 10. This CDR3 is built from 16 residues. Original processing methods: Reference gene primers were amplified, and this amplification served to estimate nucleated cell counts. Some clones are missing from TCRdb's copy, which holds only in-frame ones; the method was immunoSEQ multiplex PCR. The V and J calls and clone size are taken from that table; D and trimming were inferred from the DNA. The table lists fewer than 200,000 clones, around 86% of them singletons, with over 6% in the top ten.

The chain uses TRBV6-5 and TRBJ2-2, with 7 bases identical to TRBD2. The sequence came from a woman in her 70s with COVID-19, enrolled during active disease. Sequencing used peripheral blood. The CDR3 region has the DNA TGTGCCAGCAGTTATGAGGGAGGGTCCGGATCCGGGGAGCTGTTTTTT. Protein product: CASSYEGGSGSGELFF.